Below, 23 T cell receptor beta chains from the same sample are listed, as sequenced in a study of patients and donors after allogeneic stem cell transplantation. TCRdb re-called the RT-PCR reads with MiXCR, one entry per CDR3 protein. The sample has roughly 230,000 distinct CDR3 sequences, roughly 15% seen once. Sample: blood, either unsorted or a sorted T cell fraction (not recorded which). All receptors come from a human donor who was either an allogeneic HSCT recipient or a stem cell or donor lymphocyte infusion donor (not recorded which). It is not recorded whose cells these are; they may come from a transplant donor.

This clonotype was counted only a few times. V and J are TRBV20-1 and TRBJ1-4; possibly TRBD1 for D (5 bases). This CDR3 is built from 15 residues. The V gene lost 4 bases and the J gene lost 8 bases, with 20 bases spanning the gap. Germline V CDR1 and CDR2: DFQATT, SNEGSKA (reference sequence). CDR3 in amino acids: CSAKDNQGLAEKLFF. For the CDR3, the DNA is TGCAGTGCTAAGGACAACCAGGGCCTGGCAGAAAAACTGTTTTTT.

This clonotype was observed at least ten times. The V and J genes are TRBV27 and TRBJ1-2, with D hard to call. Germline values: CDR1 MNHEY, CDR2 SMNVEV (reference sequence). The CDR3 spans 14 residues. V lost 6 bases and J 1 base, leaving 12 bases between the germline ends. CDR3 coding DNA: TGTGCCAGCAGACCGGTTCGCCATAACTATGGCTACACCTTC. This gives the protein CASRPVRHNYGYTF.

This clonotype was seen a few times. This chain links TRBV11-3 with TRBJ1-6; weak D call: TRBD1 (5 bases). The CDR3 totals 15 residues. Germline V gene data show CDR1 as SGHNT and CDR2 as YENEEA. Trimming stripped 2 bases from V and 6 bases from J, with 11 bases between. The CDR3 bases are TGTGCCAGCAGCTTATTCGAGACAGCTAATTCACCCCTCCACTTT. Translated: CASSLFETANSPLHF.

This chain connects TRBV18 to TRBJ1-6; possibly TRBD1 for D (5 bases). V was shortened by 3 bases and J by 7 bases, with 10 bases between the two germline ends. The CDR3 has 14 amino acids. Germline assignment: CDR1 KGHSH and CDR2 LQKENI. The CDR3 region has the DNA TGTGCCAGCTCACCGGGAGGGGAAAATTCACCCCTCCACTTT. As protein: CASSPGGENSPLHF.

This clonotype has just a few counts. The V call is TRBV15, the J call TRBJ2-7; 11 bases fit TRBD2. The germline CDR1 and CDR2 sequences are LNHNV and YYDKDF (reference sequence). The CDR3 covers 15 residues. Unmatched junction bases numbered 3, after V lost 3 bases and J lost 2 bases. The CDR3 DNA is TGTGCCACCAGCAGGACTAGCGGGGCGACCTACGAGCAGTACTTC. This codes for CATSRTSGATYEQYF.

This sequence joins TRBV20-1 and TRBJ2-7; 7 bases fit TRBD2. This CDR3 contains 13 residues. CDR1 is DFQATT and CDR2 is SNEGSKA in the germline V gene (reference sequence). V was pared by 2 bases and J by 0 bases, with 1 base of the junction left unmatched. This chain's CDR3 is CSARLAVSYEQYF. The CDR3, as DNA: TGCAGTGCTAGACTAGCGGTCTCCTACGAGCAGTACTTC.

This clonotype was picked up a small number of times. The chain combines TRBV5-1 with TRBJ2-3; 8 bases fit TRBD2. The germline V gene has CDR1 SGHRS and CDR2 YFSETQ. The CDR3 length is 17 residues. The V gene end was trimmed by 4 bases and the J gene end by 4 bases; junction bases not matched to a gene: 14. In DNA, the CDR3 is TGCGCCAGCAGCCAGCGGGGGCGGGGCCCTACGTCAGATACGCAGTATTTT. This encodes CASSQRGRGPTSDTQYF.

This clonotype has just a few counts. The chain couples TRBV2 to TRBJ1-6, with D perhaps TRBD1 (5 bases). The length of the CDR3 is 16 residues. The V end lost 3 bases, the J end lost 0 bases, and 9 bases lay between the germline ends. CDR1 SNHLY and CDR2 FYNNEI come from the germline V gene. The CDR3 here is CASSDRGLSYNSPLHF. The CDR3 DNA sequence: TGTGCCAGCAGTGATAGGGGCCTCTCCTATAATTCACCCCTCCACTTT.

This clonotype was detected many times. The chain employs TRBV9 and TRBJ2-5; weak D call: TRBD2 (5 bases). The CDR3 loop spans 15 amino acids. V lost 0 bases and J lost 0, with 9 bases in between. Germline-derived CDR1 and CDR2 are SGDLS and YYNGEE. The CDR3 coding sequence is TGTGCCAGCAGCGTAGGGGGAGCGTACCAAGAGACCCAGTACTTC. It codes for CASSVGGAYQETQYF.

The CDR3 region has the DNA TGCAGTGCTAGAGATGGCATTGGCTACACCTTC. It codes for CSARDGIGYTF. This chain connects TRBV20-1 to TRBJ1-2; D remains unclear. In germline, CDR1 is DFQATT, CDR2 SNEGSKA (reference sequence). This CDR3 has 11 amino acids. Trimming removed 0 bases from V and 7 bases from J, with 6 bases in between.

The chain combines TRBV20-1 with TRBJ2-7; tentatively, D is TRBD2 (5 bases). CDR3 length equals 13 residues. Germline CDR1 reads DFQATT; CDR2 reads SNEGSKA (reference sequence). V lost 1 base, J lost 2 bases, and 9 bases lay in between. The CDR3 DNA is TGCAGTGCTAGAGGAGCGGAGCCCTACGAGCAGTACTTC. Protein: CSARGAEPYEQYF.

This clonotype has a handful of counts. This rearrangement joins TRBV7-9 to TRBJ2-7, with 7 bases lining up with TRBD1. V gave up 5 bases and J gave up 6 bases; unmatched junction bases: 4. This CDR3 contains 12 residues. Germline CDR1 is SEHNR and CDR2 is FQNEAQ (reference sequence). The CDR3 sequence is CASSPQGREQYF. In nucleotides, the CDR3 is TGTGCCAGCAGCCCACAGGGGCGCGAGCAGTACTTC. The whole variable domain, filled in from reference TRBV7-9 and TRBJ2-7, reads DTGVSQNPRHKITKRGQNVTFRCDPISEHNRLYWYRQTLGQGPEFLTYFQNEAQLEKSRLLSDRFSAERPKGSFSTLEIQRTEQGDSAMYLCASSPQGREQYFGPGTRLTVT.

This chain connects TRBV25-1 to TRBJ1-6, with D tentatively TRBD1 (6 bases). V lost 4 bases to trimming and J lost 3 bases, with 7 bases between them. CDR3 length: 14 amino acids. CDR1 and CDR2 from the germline V gene are MGHDK and SYGVNS. The CDR3 reads CASSAGDYNSPLHF. The CDR3 DNA reads TGTGCCAGCAGTGCAGGGGACTATAATTCACCCCTCCACTTT. Complete variable domain (other parts from reference TRBV25-1 and TRBJ1-6): EADIYQTPRYLVIGTGKKITLECSQTMGHDKMYWYQQDPGMELHLIHYSYGVNSTEKGDLSSESTVSRIRTEHFPLTLESARPSHTSQYLCASSAGDYNSPLHFGNGTRLTVT.

This chain connects TRBV20-1 to TRBJ2-3; 9 positions agree with TRBD2. V was clipped by 2 bases and J by 4 bases; unmatched bases: 13. Germline values: CDR1 DFQATT, CDR2 SNEGSKA (reference sequence). This CDR3 region has 17 residues. CDR3 protein: CSARLPLGRGGSDTQYF. Written as DNA, the CDR3 is TGCAGTGCTAGACTCCCTTTGGGGCGGGGGGGCTCAGATACGCAGTATTTT.

This chain uses TRBV11-2 with TRBJ1-1; 8 bases fit TRBD1. Germline V gene data show CDR1 as SGHAT and CDR2 as FQNNGV. The CDR3 covers 14 residues. The trim removed 5 bases at V and 4 bases at J, leaving 6 bases unmatched. The CDR3 coding sequence is TGTGCCAGCAGCGAAAGACAGGGGAGCACTGAAGCTTTCTTT. It encodes CASSERQGSTEAFF. The full variable domain, in which reference TRBV11-2 and TRBJ1-1 provide the parts outside the CDR3, is EAGVAQSPRYKIIEKRQSVAFWCNPISGHATLYWYQQILGQGPKLLIQFQNNGVVDDSQLPKDRFSAERLKGVDSTLKIQPAKLEDSAVYLCASSERQGSTEAFFGQGTRLTVV.

This clonotype was seen a handful of times. The J gene is TRBJ1-2, the V gene TRBV10-3; a weak D match, TRBD1 (6 bases). Between the trimmed V and J ends, which lost 6 bases and 2 bases, there was a span of 22 bases. This CDR3 has 17 residues. Germline CDR1 reads ENHRY; CDR2 reads SYGVKD. CDR3 coding DNA: TGTGCCATCAGGACCGGGACAAGCCCCACCGAGAACTATGGCTACACCTTC. It yields the protein CAIRTGTSPTENYGYTF.

A few counts support this clonotype. The rearrangement uses TRBV11-3 and TRBJ2-1, with 8 bases matching TRBD1. The CDR3 consists of 15 residues. Germline trimming cut 5 bases from V and 6 bases from J; bases unmatched to any gene: 9. In germline, CDR1 is SGHNT, CDR2 YENEEA. As DNA, the CDR3 is TGTGCCAGCAGCGCGGACAGGGCCACAATCAATGAGCAGTTCTTC. Its translation: CASSADRATINEQFF.

This chain uses TRBV20-1 with TRBJ2-7; the D call may be TRBD1 or TRBD2 (6 bases each). Trimming took off 5 bases at V and 0 bases at J, with 14 bases between the two ends. The CDR3 length is 14 residues. Germline V gene sequence: CDR1 DFQATT, CDR2 SNEGSKA (reference sequence). The CDR3 nucleotides are TGCAGTGCTCGAGGGGGGTCCCCCTCCTACGAGCAGTACTTC. Translation: CSARGGSPSYEQYF.

This clonotype was observed at least ten times. The CDR3 nucleotides read TGTGCCAGCAGCCCCACTTCCTGGGACCAAGAGACCCAGTACTTC. Translating it yields CASSPTSWDQETQYF. The J gene is TRBJ2-5, the V gene TRBV7-9, with D unresolved. Looked up from germline, CDR1 is SEHNR and CDR2 is FQNEAQ (reference sequence). The CDR3 spans 15 residues. Between the trimmed V and J ends, which lost 5 bases and 0 bases, there was a span of 13 bases.

This clonotype was detected ten times or more. This chain connects TRBV20-1 to TRBJ2-1; TRBD2 matches 11 bases. The germline V gene encodes CDR1 DFQATT and CDR2 SNEGSKA (reference sequence). The J segment lost 6 bases and the V segment lost 8 bases, leaving 6 bases of the junction unmatched. The CDR3 has 13 amino acids. CDR3: CSKTSGVGNEQFF. DNA of the CDR3: TGCAGTAAGACTAGCGGGGTCGGCAATGAGCAGTTCTTC.

This clonotype was counted only a few times. This chain links TRBV3-1 with TRBJ2-1; D gene uncertain. Trimming removed 1 base from V and 5 bases from J, with 12 bases in between. The CDR3 totals 15 residues. The V gene's germline CDR1 is LGHDT and CDR2 YNNKEL (reference sequence). The chain's CDR3 is CASSQARAGDNEQFF. The CDR3 DNA reads as TGTGCCAGCAGCCAAGCTAGGGCTGGTGACAATGAGCAGTTCTTC.

The table lists this clonotype with a few counts. J is TRBJ2-6 and V is TRBV5-6; D tentatively fits TRBD1 or TRBD2 (5 bases each). Germline V gives CDR1 SGHDT, CDR2 YYEEEE. Trimming took 0 bases from V and 0 from J, leaving 10 bases between them. The CDR3 is made up of 17 amino acids. The CDR3 coding sequence is TGTGCCAGCAGCTTGGGGGGCGGACTCTCTGGGGCCAACGTCCTGACTTTC. It translates to CASSLGGGLSGANVLTF.

Ten or more counts support this clonotype. The chain has TRBV4-2 and TRBJ2-7, with 8 bases identical to TRBD1. With 3 bases clipped from V and 2 bases from J, the junction kept 9 bases outside the gene matches. The CDR3 consists of 16 residues. The V gene's germline CDR1 is LGHNA and CDR2 YNFKEQ. Written as DNA, the CDR3 is TGTGCCAGCAGCCATCCCCAGGGGGCCCGAACCTACGAGCAGTACTTC. Translation: CASSHPQGARTYEQYF.